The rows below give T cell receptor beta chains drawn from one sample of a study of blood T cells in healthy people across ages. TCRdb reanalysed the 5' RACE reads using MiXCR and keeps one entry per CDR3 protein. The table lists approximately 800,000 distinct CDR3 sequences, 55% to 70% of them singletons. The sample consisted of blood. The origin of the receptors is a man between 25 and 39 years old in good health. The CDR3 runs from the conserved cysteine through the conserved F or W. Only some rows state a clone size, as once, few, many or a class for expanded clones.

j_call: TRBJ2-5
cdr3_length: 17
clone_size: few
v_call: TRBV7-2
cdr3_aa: CASSPRRRGGVQETQYF

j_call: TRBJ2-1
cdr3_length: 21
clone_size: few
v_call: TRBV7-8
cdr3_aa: CASSRTRGGENNANKKNEQFF

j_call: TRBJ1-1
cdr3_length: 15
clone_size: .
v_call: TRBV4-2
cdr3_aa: CASSQRTSMNTEAFF

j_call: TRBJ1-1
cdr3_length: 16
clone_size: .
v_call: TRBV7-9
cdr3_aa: CASSLIHRVGDTEAFF

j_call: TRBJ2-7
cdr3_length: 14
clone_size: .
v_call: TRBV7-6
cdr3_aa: CASSPGTTSYEQYF

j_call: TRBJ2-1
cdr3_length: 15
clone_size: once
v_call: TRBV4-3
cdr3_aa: CASSQAWVAGDEQFF

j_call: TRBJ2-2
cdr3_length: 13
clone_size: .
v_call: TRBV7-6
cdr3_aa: CASSSHPTGELFF

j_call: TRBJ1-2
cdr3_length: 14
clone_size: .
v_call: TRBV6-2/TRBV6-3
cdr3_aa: CASSYPPENYGYTF

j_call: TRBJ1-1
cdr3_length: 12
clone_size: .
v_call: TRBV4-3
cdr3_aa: CASSQSGSEAFF

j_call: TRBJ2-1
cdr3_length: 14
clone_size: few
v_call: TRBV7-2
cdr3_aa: CASSSRGGADEQFF

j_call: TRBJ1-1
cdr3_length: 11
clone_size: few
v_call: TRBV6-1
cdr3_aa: CASGENTEAFF

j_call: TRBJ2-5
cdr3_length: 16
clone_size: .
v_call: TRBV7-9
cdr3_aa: CASSFIRDREQETQYF

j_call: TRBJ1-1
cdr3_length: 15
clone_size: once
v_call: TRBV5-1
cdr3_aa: CASSLTNPGGPEAFF

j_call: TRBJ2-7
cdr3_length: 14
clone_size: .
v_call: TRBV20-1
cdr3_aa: CSARGRGETYEQYF

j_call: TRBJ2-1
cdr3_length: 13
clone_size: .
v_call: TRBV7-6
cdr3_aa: CASSLASVNEQFF

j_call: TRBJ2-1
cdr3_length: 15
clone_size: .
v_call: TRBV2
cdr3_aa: CASQPSGGEYNEQFF

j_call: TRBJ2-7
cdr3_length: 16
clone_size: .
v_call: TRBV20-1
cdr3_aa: CSARFYSDLLLEEQYF

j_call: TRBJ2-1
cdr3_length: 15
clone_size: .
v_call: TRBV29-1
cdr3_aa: CSVCLLAGDYNEQFF

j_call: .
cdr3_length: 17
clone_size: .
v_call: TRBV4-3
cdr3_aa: CASSQDSGLAGDDEQYF

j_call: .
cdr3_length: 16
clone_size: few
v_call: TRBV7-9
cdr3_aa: CASSSWLAGGLKTQYF

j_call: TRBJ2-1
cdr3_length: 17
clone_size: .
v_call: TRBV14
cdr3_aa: CASSQDLGLAGVNEQFF

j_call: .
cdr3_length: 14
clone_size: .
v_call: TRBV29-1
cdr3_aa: CGVRTGGDSYEQYF

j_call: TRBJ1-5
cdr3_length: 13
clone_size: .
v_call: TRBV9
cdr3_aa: CASSVGASEPQHF

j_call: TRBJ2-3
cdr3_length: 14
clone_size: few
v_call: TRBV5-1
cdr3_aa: CASTTDSNVDTQYF

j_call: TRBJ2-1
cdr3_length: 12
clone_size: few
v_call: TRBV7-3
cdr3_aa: CASSPDGNEQFF

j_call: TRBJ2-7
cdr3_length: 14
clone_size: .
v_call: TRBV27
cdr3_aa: CASSSPQGANEQYF

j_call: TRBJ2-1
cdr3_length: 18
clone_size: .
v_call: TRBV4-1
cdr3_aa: CASSQDYPAGGPNNEQFF

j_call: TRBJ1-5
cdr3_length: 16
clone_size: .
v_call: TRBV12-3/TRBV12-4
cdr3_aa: CASSPQGGGRSQPQHF

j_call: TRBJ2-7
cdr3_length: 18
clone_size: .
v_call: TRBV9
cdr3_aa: CASSVGLAGGKISYEQYF

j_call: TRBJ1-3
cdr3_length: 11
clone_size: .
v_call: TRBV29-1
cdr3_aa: CSVEHRDTIYF

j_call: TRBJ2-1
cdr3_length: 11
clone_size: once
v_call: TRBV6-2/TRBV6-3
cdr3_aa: CTTRGGAEQFF

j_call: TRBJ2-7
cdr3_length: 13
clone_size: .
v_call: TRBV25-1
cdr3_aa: CASMEGRGHEQYF

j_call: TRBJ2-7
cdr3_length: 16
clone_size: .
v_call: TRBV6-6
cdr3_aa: CASSYPKGGGSYEQYF

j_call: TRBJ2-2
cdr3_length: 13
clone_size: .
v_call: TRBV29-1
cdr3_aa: CSVGHTNTGELFF

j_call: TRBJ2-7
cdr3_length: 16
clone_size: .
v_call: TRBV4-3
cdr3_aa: CASSQDWVGQGYEQYF

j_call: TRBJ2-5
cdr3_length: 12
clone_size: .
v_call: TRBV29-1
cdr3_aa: CSVESSQETQYF

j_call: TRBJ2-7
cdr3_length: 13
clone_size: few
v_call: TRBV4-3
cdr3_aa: CASSQEAWWEQYF

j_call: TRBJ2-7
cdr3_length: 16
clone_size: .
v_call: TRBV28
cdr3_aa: CASSLPPGQGTYEQYF

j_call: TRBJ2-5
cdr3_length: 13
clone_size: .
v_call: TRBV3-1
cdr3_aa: CASSQVFMETQYF

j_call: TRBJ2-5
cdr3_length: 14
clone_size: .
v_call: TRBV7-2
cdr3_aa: CASELSPGRGEQYF

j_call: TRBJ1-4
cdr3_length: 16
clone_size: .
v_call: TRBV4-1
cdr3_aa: CASSQDRVATNEKLFF

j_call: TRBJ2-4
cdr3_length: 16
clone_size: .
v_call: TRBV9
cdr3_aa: CASSPDIGLAKNIQYF

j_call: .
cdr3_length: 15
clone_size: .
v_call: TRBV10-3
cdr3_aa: CAISESGGESYEQYF

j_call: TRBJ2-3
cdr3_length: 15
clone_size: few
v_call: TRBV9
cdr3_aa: CASSVEGVRRDTQYF

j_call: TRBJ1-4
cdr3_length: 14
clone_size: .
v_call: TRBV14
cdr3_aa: CASSQARVGEKLFF

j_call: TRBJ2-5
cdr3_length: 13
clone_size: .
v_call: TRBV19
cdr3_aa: CASSPDTEETQYF

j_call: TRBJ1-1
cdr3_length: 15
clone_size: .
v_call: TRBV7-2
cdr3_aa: CASSFQRGLNTEAFF

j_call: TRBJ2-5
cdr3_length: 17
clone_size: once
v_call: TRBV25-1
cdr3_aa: CASSEYKGGAVWETQYF

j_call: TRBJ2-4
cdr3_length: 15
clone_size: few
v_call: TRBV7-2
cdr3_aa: CASSLVSVGGGIQYF

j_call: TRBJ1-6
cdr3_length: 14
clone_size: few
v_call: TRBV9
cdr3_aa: CASSVRQGDSPLHF

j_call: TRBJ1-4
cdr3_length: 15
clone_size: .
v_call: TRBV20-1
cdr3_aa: CSARGTGRLDEKLFF

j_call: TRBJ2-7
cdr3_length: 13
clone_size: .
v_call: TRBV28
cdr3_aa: CASSFESSYEQYF

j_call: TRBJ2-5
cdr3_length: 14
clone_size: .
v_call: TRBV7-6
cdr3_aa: CASSLGMAKETQYF

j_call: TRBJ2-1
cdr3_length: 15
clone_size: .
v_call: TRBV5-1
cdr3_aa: CASSDTGGLYNEQFF

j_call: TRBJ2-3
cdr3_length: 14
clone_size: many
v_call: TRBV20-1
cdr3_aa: CSAPTGGWTDTQYF